Included here is one T cell receptor beta chain sequence, with context. Its antigen remains unidentified. Then a second PCR, running about 6 to 12 cycles, was carried out with a sample-barcoded 5' primer and a J-beta primer mix. CDR3-containing paired-end reads numbered at least 2.5 million in each sample. One entry per CDR3 protein, called by TCRdb with MiXCR from the 5' RACE reads. The table lists about 1.5 million distinct CDR3 sequences, approximately 38% of them singletons. The germline gives CDR1 SEHNR, CDR2 FQNEAQ (reference sequence). V shed 5 bases and J 3 bases; nucleotides not matched to a gene: 11. This CDR3 region has 16 residues. This record comes from a study of blood T cells in healthy people across ages. Study-wide results and caveats: Among T cells, TCR beta diversity per million cells dropped roughly linearly as age rose. Researchers judged that diversity estimates from one million T cells fell short of true values.

This sequence originates from a woman aged 18-30 years in good health. The V and J genes are TRBV7-9 and TRBJ2-7; 9 bases match TRBD2. Material for sequencing was blood. CDR3 region: CASSPTPPSGVYEQYF. As DNA, the CDR3 is TGTGCCAGCAGCCCTACTCCCCCTAGCGGGGTCTACGAGCAGTACTTC.